This TCR beta chain comes out of a study of identical twins (dated by TCRdb to 2016 to 2017). Broadly, across the study: To test whether fetal clonotypes persist, this study deep-sequenced TCR alpha and beta repertoires from monozygotic twins, from unrelated adults of various ages, and from cord blood. Replicate twin experiments were performed at different times using different library preparation protocols to rule out contamination. Here is what the overall study found, with its caveats: The excess sharing between twins in beta out-of-frame sequences was weaker because fewer shared sequences reduced the signal-to-noise ratio. Because the same donors could not be followed over many years, the conclusions relied on cross-sectional statistical analysis. In monozygotic twins, out-of-frame TCR alpha sharing was systematically underestimated by recombination models, although the models agreed with sharing between unrelated individuals. Invariant T cells such as MAIT and iNKT could partly confound zero-insertion analyses, although diverse VJ usage argued against such confounding for most clonotypes. Compared with coincidental sharing between unrelated individuals, an excess of low generation-probability sequences was observed among out-of-frame TCR alpha sequences shared between twins. Fewer insertions were carried by abundant cord blood beta clonotypes; a weaker similar trend was observed in young adult naive repertoires, while no such trend was observed in memory repertoires.

Every donor in the study was a healthy Caucasian. Three pairs of female monozygotic twins, all aged about 18 to 29 years, were included in the twin cohort. Positive isolation kits from Invitrogen were used to isolate the CD4+ and CD8+ T cell populations. Comments on this clonotype: The target of this receptor is not known. No base quality values were provided; no much bigger clone lies one nucleotide off.

Sequences MDHEN (CDR1) and SYDVKM (CDR2) are obtained from the germline V gene. V loses 7 bases of germline sequence and J loses 0 bases, and the interval between the two ends is 7 bases. CDR3 length: 14 amino acids, cysteine to phenylalanine. Only CDR3 DNA remains: 42 bases, in frame from the first base. Libraries were constructed by 5' RACE. The sample was run on an Illumina HiSeq 2000. A universal primer binding site was introduced by template switching, and a unique molecular identifier was present in the final cDNA, enabling accurate counting of TCR cDNA molecules. Specific primers in the conserved constant-segment region were used to synthesize first-strand cDNA for the TCR alpha and beta chains. To control for contamination, each cDNA library was double barcoded with a SMART-Mk sample barcode plus Illumina barcodes. TruSeq adapter sequences along with Illumina sample barcodes were introduced in two successive PCR steps. The TCR alpha and beta cDNA libraries were sequenced on the Illumina HiSeq platform using custom primers. In the paper's pipeline: Unique molecular identifiers were extracted from raw reads with MiGEC, and CDR3 positions were determined with MiXCR. For each individual, recombination models were inferred using an EM algorithm with the repgenHMM and IGoR tools. The tcR package in R was used for shared clonotype analysis, with sharing normalized by the product of cloneset sizes. To study raw recombination free of thymic and clonal selection effects, out-of-frame nonproductive sequences were analyzed. TCRdb reprocessed the public reads (quality trimming at Q25 with fastp, clone calling with MiXCR) and kept in-frame beta chains. Under each unique CDR3 protein, matching rows form one entry showing the most common genes and DNA. The V and J calls follow TCRdb's processing rather than the paper's. The sample yields under 350,000 distinct CDR3 sequences; nearly 9.5% were counted once. Clones ranked in the top ten supply around 7.1% of the sample.

These data also featured in a second study, about yellow fever vaccine responses in identical twins. As the second paper documents: According to the authors, the vaccine-induced T cell response in identical twins seemed to be partly convergent and partly specific to each individual. In the study, vaccine-responding T cell clones were precisely tracked in identical twins.

Sequences were obtained from CD8+ T cells sorted from blood. The source is a woman aged 18-29 years in good health. The sequence is built from TRBV28 and TRBJ2-6; the D gene lacks a confident call. The CDR3 region has the sequence CASTPRSGANVLTF. The DNA reads TGTGCCAGCACCCCCCGCTCTGGGGCCAACGTCCTGACTTTC.